These 27 T cell receptor beta chains originate from one sample sequenced in a study of T cell repertoires in cytomegalovirus infection. TCRdb independently ran MiXCR on the reads; one entry per CDR3 protein. Of approximately 200,000 distinct CDR3 sequences detected, 22% appear once; the ten largest clones hold roughly 18%. The source material was CD8+ T cells from PBMCs. The source of these receptors is a human donor in good health (CMV status not recorded). Some clones in this sample may be carry-over from other donors' samples.

This clonotype showed up many times. The CDR3 DNA reads TGTGCCAGCAGCTTCACAGGACAGCCTAGCACAGATACGCAGTATTTT. The encoded protein is CASSFTGQPSTDTQYF. The rearrangement joins TRBV7-8 to TRBJ2-3; maybe TRBD1 (6 bases). This CDR3 is 16 amino acids long. V lost 3 bases, J lost 0 bases, and 13 bases lay in between. The germline CDR1 and CDR2 sequences are SGHVS and FQNEAQ.

This clonotype has a count of ten or more. The chain has TRBV7-9 and TRBJ1-5, with 8 positions matching TRBD1. Germline V lookup: CDR1 SEHNR, CDR2 FQNEAQ (reference sequence). Losses at the gene ends were 4 bases for V and 6 bases for J; bases not matched to a gene: 8. The CDR3 consists of 15 residues. As DNA, the CDR3 is TGTGCCAGCAGCTCGAGTCAGGGGGCCTCTCAGCCCCAGCATTTT. It codes for CASSSSQGASQPQHF.

About this clonotype itself: A read error may be the cause here, since a much bigger clone is one base away. The chain employs TRBV7-8 and TRBJ2-7, with TRBD2 as a possible D gene (5 bases). The CDR3 consists of 13 residues. Trimming cost V 7 bases and J 5 bases, with 15 bases left between them. CDR1 is SGHVS, CDR2 FQNEAQ, per germline. Here the CDR3 reads CASTSGLVNEQYF. The CDR3 DNA follows: TGTGCCAGCACCTCCGGACTTGTAAACGAGCAGTACTTC.

This chain uses TRBV7-2 with TRBJ1-5; no reliable D call. V gave up 1 base and J gave up 3 bases, with 7 bases separating them. This CDR3 comprises 14 residues. The V gene's germline CDR1 is SGHTA and CDR2 FQGNSA. CDR3 residues: CASSLGLNNQPQHF. Written as DNA, the CDR3 is TGTGCCAGCAGCTTAGGACTGAACAATCAGCCCCAGCATTTT.

This clonotype has a handful of counts. The chain has TRBV7-9 and TRBJ2-5, with 7 bases aligning to TRBD1. V lost 4 bases and J lost 1; bases outside the gene matches: 0. The length of the CDR3 is 13 residues. Germline V lookup: CDR1 SEHNR, CDR2 FQNEAQ (reference sequence). The CDR3 coding sequence is TGTGCCAGCAGCTGGGACAGCCAAGAGACCCAGTACTTC. This codes for CASSWDSQETQYF. Full variable domain (remainder filled in from reference TRBV7-9 and TRBJ2-5): DTGVSQNPRHKITKRGQNVTFRCDPISEHNRLYWYRQTLGQGPEFLTYFQNEAQLEKSRLLSDRFSAERPKGSFSTLEIQRTEQGDSAMYLCASSWDSQETQYFGPGTRLLVL.

This clonotype has at least ten counts. The chain joins TRBV28 to TRBJ2-1; TRBD2 aligns across 15 bases. Germline CDR1 is MDHEN and CDR2 is SYDVKM. J gave up 4 bases and V 2 bases, and 6 bases lay outside the gene matches. The CDR3 has 18 amino acids. The CDR3 here is CASSLGTSGGKTYNEQFF. In DNA form, the CDR3 reads TGTGCCAGCAGTTTAGGGACTAGCGGGGGGAAAACTTACAATGAGCAGTTCTTC.

This clonotype was seen more than once but under ten times. The chain carries TRBV20-1 and TRBJ1-5, with TRBD1 as a possible D gene (6 bases). V lost 6 bases and J 5 bases, leaving 20 bases between the germline ends. Germline values: CDR1 DFQATT, CDR2 SNEGSKA (reference sequence). The CDR3 is 15 amino acids. The CDR3 loop reads CSARDTMKVDQPQHF. CDR3 nucleotide sequence: TGCAGTGCCCGGGACACCATGAAGGTGGATCAGCCCCAGCATTTT.

This clonotype was counted between two and nine times. J is TRBJ2-7 and V is TRBV15; 7 positions agree with TRBD2. The CDR3 spans 16 residues. J was trimmed by 4 bases and V by 0 bases; bases with no gene match: 9. The germline V gene encodes CDR1 LNHNV and CDR2 YYDKDF (reference sequence). CDR3 amino acids: CATSRERTGGSYEQYF. For the CDR3, the DNA is TGTGCCACCAGCAGAGAACGGACGGGGGGTTCTTACGAGCAGTACTTC.

The chain combines TRBV28 with TRBJ2-2; TRBD2 agrees at 11 bases. Germline loops: CDR1 MDHEN, CDR2 SYDVKM. The CDR3 spans 15 residues. V dropped 1 base and J dropped 6; count of bases not matched to a gene: 1. CDR3 in DNA: TGTGCCAGCAGTTTATTTAGCGGGGGGGCCGGGGAGCTGTTTTTT. Residues: CASSLFSGGAGELFF.

The chain carries TRBV20-1 and TRBJ1-1; 10 bases align to TRBD1. CDR1 is DFQATT, CDR2 SNEGSKA, per germline (reference sequence). The CDR3 extends over 10 amino acids. Losses at the gene ends were 3 bases for V and 11 bases for J; bases not matched to a gene: 0. CDR3 nucleotides: TGCAGTGCTAGGGACAGGGGGGCTTTCTTT. Translated: CSARDRGAFF.

This clonotype came up a few times. This CDR3 reads CASSPLTSGGPSDEQFF. CDR3 nucleotides: TGTGCCAGCAGTCCCTTGACTAGCGGGGGGCCCTCGGATGAGCAGTTCTTC. The chain recombines TRBV12-3 or TRBV12-4 with TRBJ2-1; 13 nucleotides align to TRBD2. This CDR3 contains 17 residues. Trimming at V came to 5 bases and at J to 8 bases, leaving 12 bases not matched to a gene.

This clonotype has at least ten counts. V gene TRBV7-8 combines with J gene TRBJ2-5, with D possibly TRBD2 on 6 matching bases. The CDR3 length is 15 residues. Trimming pared 5 bases from V and 2 bases from J, leaving 15 bases between. CDR1 and CDR2 from the germline V gene are SGHVS and FQNEAQ. The CDR3 spells CASSPTLGGQETQYF. The CDR3 coding sequence is TGTGCCAGCAGCCCGACCCTGGGGGGTCAAGAGACCCAGTACTTC.

The chain employs TRBV7-6 and TRBJ2-3; the D is unclear. Germline values: CDR1 SGHVS, CDR2 FNYEAQ. The CDR3 has 13 amino acids. V was cut by 3 bases and J by 5 bases, with 9 bases left in between. The chain's CDR3 is CASSFLTGDTQYF. The CDR3 bases are TGTGCCAGCAGCTTCCTCACGGGAGATACGCAGTATTTT.

This clonotype was observed at least ten times. The rearrangement uses TRBV6-5 and TRBJ2-5; D remains ambiguous. There are 15 residues in the CDR3. Germline values: CDR1 MNHEY, CDR2 SVGAGI. Trimming shortened V by 0 bases and J by 2 bases, and 10 bases separated the two germline ends. This CDR3 is CASSYSSGVQETQYF. In DNA form, the CDR3 reads TGTGCCAGCAGTTACTCGTCAGGAGTACAAGAGACCCAGTACTTC.

Note on this clonotype: At one of its ends the junction is not consistent with the germline gene, which may arise from a read error. The chain employs TRBV28 and TRBJ1-4; tentative D call: TRBD1 (5 bases). CDR3 length equals 16 residues. Germline CDR1 reads MDHEN; CDR2 reads SYDVKM. The CDR3 region has the DNA TGTGCCAGCAGTTTATCGTTTGGGGCAACTAATGAAAAACTGTATTTT. Its protein is CASSLSFGATNEKLYF.

The sample holds many counts of this clonotype. The chain employs TRBV7-6 and TRBJ2-5; 10 nucleotides agree with TRBD1. CDR3 length: 16 residues. Germline-derived CDR1 and CDR2 are SGHVS and FNYEAQ. V trimming: 5 bases; J trimming: 0 bases; junction bases outside the gene matches: 6. Here the CDR3 DNA reads TGTGCCAGCAGCCTAGGAGGGACAGGGGACCAAGAGACCCAGTACTTC. The encoded protein is CASSLGGTGDQETQYF.

The gene calls are TRBV28 and TRBJ2-3, with 8 positions matching TRBD2. CDR3 length: 15 amino acids. Per germline, CDR1 MDHEN and CDR2 SYDVKM. J was trimmed by 0 bases and V by 7 bases; bases with no gene match: 6. CDR3 DNA: TGTGCCAGCAACCCAGCGGGGGTTAGCACAGATACGCAGTATTTT. It is translated as CASNPAGVSTDTQYF.

This clonotype was observed a handful of times. The chain uses TRBV2 and TRBJ1-1; unclear D gene. The CDR3 has 14 amino acids. V was cut by 0 bases and J by 1 base, with 6 bases left in between. The V gene's germline CDR1 is SNHLY and CDR2 FYNNEI. The CDR3 loop is CASSEAFGNTEAFF. As DNA, the CDR3 is TGTGCCAGCAGTGAAGCGTTTGGGAACACTGAAGCTTTCTTT.

V and J are TRBV7-3 and TRBJ2-5, with D possibly TRBD2 on 7 matching bases. Trimming stripped 5 bases from V and 5 bases from J, with 21 bases between. Germline V gives CDR1 SGHTA, CDR2 FQGTGA. The CDR3 has 16 residues. CDR3 sequence reads: CASSPGVRGASETQYF. DNA for the CDR3: TGTGCCAGCAGCCCCGGAGTTCGGGGGGCTAGCGAGACCCAGTACTTC. The whole variable domain, remainder taken from reference TRBV7-3 and TRBJ2-5, is GAGVSQTPSNKVTEKGKYVELRCDPISGHTALYWYRQSLGQGPEFLIYFQGTGAADDSGLPNDRFFAVRPEGSVSTLKIQRTERGDSAVYLCASSPGVRGASETQYFGPGTRLLVL.

This clonotype came up once. The rearrangement joins TRBV20-1 to TRBJ2-3, with 9 bases matching TRBD1. V was pared by 5 bases and J by 8 bases, with 2 bases of the junction left unmatched. Germline CDR1 reads DFQATT; CDR2 reads SNEGSKA (reference sequence). The CDR3 contains 11 residues. The CDR3 sequence: CSALQGATQYF. The CDR3, as DNA: TGCAGTGCTTTACAGGGGGCTACGCAGTATTTT.

This chain links TRBV4-2 with TRBJ2-3; TRBD2 matches 9 bases. The CDR3 has 16 residues. The ends lost 0 bases at V and 3 bases at J; junction bases unmatched: 4. CDR1 and CDR2 from the germline V gene are LGHNA and YNFKEQ. The DNA for the CDR3 is TGTGCCAGCAGCCAAGAAGAGCGGGGGGAGACAGATACGCAGTATTTT. Amino acids: CASSQEERGETDTQYF.

This clonotype was picked up many times. The J gene is TRBJ2-5, the V gene TRBV20-1, with TRBD2 as a possible D gene (5 bases). Germline V lookup: CDR1 DFQATT, CDR2 SNEGSKA (reference sequence). Trimming shortened V by 3 bases and J by 4 bases, and 12 bases separated the two germline ends. The CDR3 loop spans 13 amino acids. CDR3 loop: CSASGDDLETQYF. CDR3 bases: TGCAGTGCTAGCGGGGATGACCTAGAGACCCAGTACTTC.

This clonotype was recorded many times. The chain links TRBV7-9 to TRBJ1-5; unclear D gene. With 0 bases removed from V and 0 bases from J, the gap between germline ends came to 6 bases. This CDR3 region has 15 residues. CDR1 is SEHNR and CDR2 is FQNEAQ in the germline V gene (reference sequence). CDR3 amino acids: CASSLAGSSNQPQHF. The DNA of the CDR3 is TGTGCCAGCAGCTTAGCCGGCAGTAGCAATCAGCCCCAGCATTTT. Complete variable domain (other parts from reference TRBV7-9 and TRBJ1-5): DTGVSQNPRHKITKRGQNVTFRCDPISEHNRLYWYRQTLGQGPEFLTYFQNEAQLEKSRLLSDRFSAERPKGSFSTLEIQRTEQGDSAMYLCASSLAGSSNQPQHFGDGTRLSIL.

The V call is TRBV28, the J call TRBJ1-4; no clear D gene. The CDR3 length is 14 residues. With 7 bases removed from V and 8 bases from J, the gap between germline ends came to 17 bases. From germline, CDR1 is MDHEN and CDR2 SYDVKM. CDR3 in amino acids: CASNSPNRGEKLFF. The CDR3 region has the DNA TGTGCCAGCAATTCTCCAAATCGGGGAGAAAAACTGTTTTTT.

This clonotype occurred a few times. V gene TRBV28 combines with J gene TRBJ2-7, with D tentatively TRBD1 (5 bases). This CDR3 is 14 amino acids long. Germline V gives CDR1 MDHEN, CDR2 SYDVKM. Trimming took 2 bases from V and 2 from J, leaving 10 bases between them. CDR3 DNA sequence: TGTGCCAGCAGTTTAATTGACAGTCCCTACGAGCAGTACTTC. Translation gives CASSLIDSPYEQYF.

The V gene is TRBV30, the J gene TRBJ1-1; D remains unclear. V was pared by 8 bases and J by 1 base, with 11 bases between. Germline CDR1 GTSNPN, CDR2 SVGIG (reference sequence). The CDR3 extends over 12 amino acids. CDR3: CAQDPPNTEAFF. The CDR3 DNA sequence: TGTGCCCAGGATCCCCCGAACACTGAAGCTTTCTTT.

V usage is TRBV30 and J usage is TRBJ2-5; TRBD2 matches at 9 bases. The CDR3 loop spans 15 amino acids. J was trimmed by 3 bases and V by 4 bases; bases with no gene match: 9. Germline CDR1 is GTSNPN and CDR2 is SVGIG (reference sequence). This chain's CDR3 is CAWTPRASGEETQYF. The CDR3 DNA sequence: TGTGCCTGGACCCCAAGGGCTAGCGGGGAAGAGACCCAGTACTTC.